This TCR beta chain was profiled in a study of blood T cell repertoires in COVID-19. In the study overall: COVID-19 samples, acute and convalescent, were from the United States, Italy and Spain.

The authors' processing: How many nucleated cells were present was estimated from reference gene primer amplification. Profiled with immunoSEQ multiplex PCR; TCRdb holds only in-frame clones, not every one. The V and J calls and clone size were taken over from that table, and D and trimming were inferred from the DNA. Among roughly 120,000 clones, 75% to 80% were seen once, and the ten largest hold roughly 17%. This TCR derives from a woman older than 75 with active or convalescent COVID-19. Source material: peripheral blood.

CDR3 bases: TGTGCCAGCAGTTCACTATCTTTGAACTATGGCTACACCTTC. The encoded protein is CASSSLSLNYGYTF. V and J are TRBV28 and TRBJ1-2, with D hard to call. V shed 4 bases and J shed 2 bases, with 11 bases lying between them. Per germline, CDR1 MDHEN and CDR2 SYDVKM. The CDR3 contains 14 residues.